The clone carrying this T cell receptor beta chain was recorded at least ten times. In the authors' workflow: Researchers report that nucleated cell counts were estimated from reference gene primer amplification. Measured with immunoSEQ multiplex PCR; TCRdb has only the in-frame clones, and not every one. That table gives V, J and clone size, and the DNA gave D and trimming. Here the sample spans around 320,000 clones, around 92% being singletons. This specimen comes from a study of blood T cell repertoires in COVID-19. On the study more broadly: Samples representing acute and convalescent COVID-19 were sourced from the United States, Italy and Spain.

J gave up 4 bases and V 3 bases, and 9 bases lay outside the gene matches. The CDR3 spans 15 residues. Germline V lookup: CDR1 SGHNT, CDR2 YYREEE (reference sequence). The chain couples TRBV5-4 to TRBJ1-2, with 7 nucleotides matching TRBD1. This TCR was sampled from a woman aged 50 to 60 who had been exposed to COVID-19. Sequencing was performed on PBMCs or T cells enriched from blood (not recorded which). The CDR3 protein is CASSSGQGEGYGYTF. In DNA, the CDR3 is TGTGCCAGCAGCTCGGGTCAGGGGGAAGGCTATGGCTACACCTTC.